This TCR beta chain was retrieved from a study of CD8 T cells in ankylosing spondylitis. The CDR3 is 16 amino acids. Germline values: CDR1 SGHTA, CDR2 FQGNSA. With V trimmed by 5 bases and J by 0 bases, 10 bases remained unmatched. TCRdb re-called the 5' RACE reads with MiXCR, one entry per CDR3 protein. The sample has 200,000 to 300,000 distinct CDR3 sequences, about 11% seen once. This clonotype was detected a few times. Sequenced input: blood, either unsorted or a sorted T cell fraction (not recorded which). The TCR sequence derives from a male donor with ankylosing spondylitis or in good health (not recorded which). This chain joins TRBV7-2 and TRBJ2-7; the match to TRBD1 covers 7 bases. The CDR3 sequence is CASSPVTGVSSYEQYF. The CDR3 DNA follows: TGTGCCAGCAGCCCGGTAACAGGGGTGAGCTCCTACGAGCAGTACTTC.